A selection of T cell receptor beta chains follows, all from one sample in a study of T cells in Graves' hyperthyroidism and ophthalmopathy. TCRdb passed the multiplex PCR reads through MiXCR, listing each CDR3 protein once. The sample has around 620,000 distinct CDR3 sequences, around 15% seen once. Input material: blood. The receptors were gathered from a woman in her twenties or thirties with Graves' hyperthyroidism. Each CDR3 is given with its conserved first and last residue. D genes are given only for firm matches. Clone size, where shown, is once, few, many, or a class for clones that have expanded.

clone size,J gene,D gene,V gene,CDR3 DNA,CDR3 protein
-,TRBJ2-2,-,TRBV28,TGTGCCAGCAGCACCCCGACAGACAACACCGGGGAGCTGTTTTTT,CASSTPTDNTGELFF
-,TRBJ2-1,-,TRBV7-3,TGTGCCAGCAGCTATGGGGAGAGCTCCTACAATGAGCAGTTCTTC,CASSYGESSYNEQFF
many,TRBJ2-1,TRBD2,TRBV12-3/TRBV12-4,TGTGCCAGCAGTGCGGGACTAGAGAATGGTGAGCAGTTCTTC,CASSAGLENGEQFF
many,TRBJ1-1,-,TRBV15,TGTGCCACCAGCAGAGATCGAGTAGGGGCAGGAAACACTGAAGCTTTCTTT,CATSRDRVGAGNTEAFF
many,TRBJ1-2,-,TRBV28,TGTGCCAGCAGTTCTGACAGCGAGGAAGGCTACACCTTC,CASSSDSEEGYTF
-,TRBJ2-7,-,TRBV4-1,TGCGCCAGCAGCCAAGCGGTAGTCGCCTCCTACGAGCAGTACTTC,CASSQAVVASYEQYF
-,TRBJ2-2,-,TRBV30,TGTGCCTGGAATTCAAGGGGGGAGCTGTTTTTT,CAWNSRGELFF
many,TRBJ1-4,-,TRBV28,TGTGCCACCCGAAAGGGGACACGTAATGAAAAACTGTTTTTT,CATRKGTRNEKLFF
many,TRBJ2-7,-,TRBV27,TGTGCCAGCAGTTTTTCAGATTCACCCATCCCTTTGCAGCAGTACTTC,CASSFSDSPIPLQQYF
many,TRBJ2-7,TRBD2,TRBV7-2,TGTGCCAGCAGCTTATGGGAGAGCGGGAACGAGCAGTACTTC,CASSLWESGNEQYF
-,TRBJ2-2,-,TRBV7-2,TGTGCCAGCAGCTTAGTTTATTCGGGAGTCGGCGGGGAGCTGTTTTTT,CASSLVYSGVGGELFF
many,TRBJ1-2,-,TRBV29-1,TGCAGCGTTGTTTTGGGAGGTGGCTACACCTTC,CSVVLGGGYTF
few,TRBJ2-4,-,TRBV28,TGTGCCAGCAGACCCCCCGGGCAGGGTGGAAACATTCAGTACTTC,CASRPPGQGGNIQYF
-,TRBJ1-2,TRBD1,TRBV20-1,TGCAGTGCTAGAGATTATGTGAGGGGGCCAGATGGCTACACCTTC,CSARDYVRGPDGYTF
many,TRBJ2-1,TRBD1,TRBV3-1,TGTGCCAGCAGCCAATACAGGGGGGATGAGCAGTTCTTC,CASSQYRGDEQFF
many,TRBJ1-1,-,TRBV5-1,TGCGCCAGCAGCCGCCCGGAGGGCGGGAACACTGAAGCTTTCTTT,CASSRPEGGNTEAFF
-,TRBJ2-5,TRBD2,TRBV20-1,TGCAGTCTCCCCTTAGGGGCTAGCGGGTTTCAAGAGACCCAGTACTTC,CSLPLGASGFQETQYF
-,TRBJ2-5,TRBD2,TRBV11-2,TGTGCCAGCGGAGGACTAGCGGGAGCCTATGAGACCCAGTACTTC,CASGGLAGAYETQYF
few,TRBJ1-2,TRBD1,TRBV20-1,TGCAGTGCTAGAGATGGGACAGGGGGCCATGGCTACACCTTC,CSARDGTGGHGYTF
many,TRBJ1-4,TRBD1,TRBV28,TGTGCCAGCAGTCCGTCGACAAAATACAGGGGGCTGCGTGAAAAACTGTTTTTT,CASSPSTKYRGLREKLFF
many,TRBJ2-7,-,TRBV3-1,TGTGCCAGCGGCAACGGGAGATCCCCTCCCTACGAGCAGTACTTC,CASGNGRSPPYEQYF
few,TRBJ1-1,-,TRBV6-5,TGTGCCAGCAGTTACGGGCTGGTGAACACTGAAGCTTTCTTT,CASSYGLVNTEAFF
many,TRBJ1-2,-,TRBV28,TGTGCCAGCAGAGCACCGGGGCTCCGCTATGGCTACACCTTC,CASRAPGLRYGYTF
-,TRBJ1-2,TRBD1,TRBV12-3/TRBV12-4,TGTGCCAGCAGACTCCTCGGACAGGGAAAGAAAGGCTACACCTTC,CASRLLGQGKKGYTF
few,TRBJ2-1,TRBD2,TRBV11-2,TGTGCCAGCAGCTTAGCAGGACTAGCGGGAGGGCCTCGGTTCTTC,CASSLAGLAGGPRFF
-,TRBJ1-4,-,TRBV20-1,TGCAGTGCTCTTGACAGGAAGGGAAAACTGTTTTTT,CSALDRKGKLFF
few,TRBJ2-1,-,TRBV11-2,TGCGCCAGCAGCCAAGACCCCCCGGGATTTCTGACCGAGCAGTTCTTC,CASSQDPPGFLTEQFF
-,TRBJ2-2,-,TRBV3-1,TGTGCCAGCAGCCACGGTGGCGGGGAGCTGTTTTTT,CASSHGGGELFF
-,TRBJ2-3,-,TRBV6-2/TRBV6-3,TGTGCCAGCAGATACTCCCCGGGACGGAGTAGCACAGATACGCAGTATTTT,CASRYSPGRSSTDTQYF
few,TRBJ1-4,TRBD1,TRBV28,TGTGCCAGCAGTTTGTCCGGGACAGGGAATGAAAAACTGTTTTTT,CASSLSGTGNEKLFF
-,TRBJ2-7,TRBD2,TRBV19,TGTGCCAGTAGTAGGACTAGCGGGAGGATATACGAGCAGTACTTC,CASSRTSGRIYEQYF
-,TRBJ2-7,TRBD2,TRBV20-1,TGCAGTGCTAGCGACACGACTAGCGGGAGTGAGCAGTACTTC,CSASDTTSGSEQYF
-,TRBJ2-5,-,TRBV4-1,TGCGCCAGCAGCCAAACAGTCCAAGAGACCCAGTACTTC,CASSQTVQETQYF
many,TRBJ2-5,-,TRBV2,TGTGCCAGCAGTGGACAAGAGACCCAGTACTTC,CASSGQETQYF
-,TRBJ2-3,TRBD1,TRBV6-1,TGTGCCAGCAGGACGGGACAGCCCACAGATACGCAGTATTTT,CASRTGQPTDTQYF